This T cell receptor beta chain emerged from a study of blood T cell repertoires in COVID-19. As for the study in general: Sites in the United States, Italy and Spain provided acute and convalescent COVID-19 samples. Nucleic acid was either cDNA or gDNA, and it came from T cells, B-cell-depleted T cells, or PBMCs.

In germline, CDR1 is LNHDA, CDR2 SQIVND (reference sequence). Losses at the gene ends were 4 bases for V and 3 bases for J; bases not matched to a gene: 7. This CDR3 region has 17 residues. Participants' reported clinical history set cohort assignment. Measured with immunoSEQ multiplex PCR; TCRdb has only the in-frame clones, and not every one. Of more than 110,000 clones listed, approximately 81% are singletons. This chain links TRBV19 with TRBJ1-5; 12 nucleotides match TRBD1. Sequencing was done on a sample of PBMCs or T cells enriched from blood (not recorded which). The receptor was isolated from a man in his forties with acute COVID-19. This chain's CDR3 is CASSTWGQGADNQPQHF. The CDR3 bases are TGTGCCAGTAGTACTTGGGGACAGGGGGCGGACAATCAGCCCCAGCATTTT. Looking up the rest from reference TRBV19 and TRBJ1-5 gives the full variable domain: DGGITQSPKYLFRKEGQNVTLSCEQNLNHDAMYWYRQDPGQGLRLIYYSQIVNDFQKGDIAEGYSVSREKKESFPLTVTSAQKNPTAFYLCASSTWGQGADNQPQHFGDGTRLSIL.